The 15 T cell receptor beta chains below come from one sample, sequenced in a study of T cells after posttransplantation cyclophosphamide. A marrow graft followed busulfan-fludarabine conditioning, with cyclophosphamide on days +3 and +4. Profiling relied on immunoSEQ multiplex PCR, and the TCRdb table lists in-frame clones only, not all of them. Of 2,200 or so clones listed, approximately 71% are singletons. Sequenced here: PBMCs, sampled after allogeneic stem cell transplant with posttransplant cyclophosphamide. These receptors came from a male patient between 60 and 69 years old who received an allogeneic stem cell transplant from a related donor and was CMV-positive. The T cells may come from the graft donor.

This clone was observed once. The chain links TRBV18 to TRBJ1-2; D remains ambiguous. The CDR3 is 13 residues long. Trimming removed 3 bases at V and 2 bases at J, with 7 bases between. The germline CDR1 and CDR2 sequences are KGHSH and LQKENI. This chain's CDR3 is CASSPSSNYGYTF. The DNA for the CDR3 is TGTGCCAGCTCACCGTCAAGCAACTATGGCTACACCTTC.

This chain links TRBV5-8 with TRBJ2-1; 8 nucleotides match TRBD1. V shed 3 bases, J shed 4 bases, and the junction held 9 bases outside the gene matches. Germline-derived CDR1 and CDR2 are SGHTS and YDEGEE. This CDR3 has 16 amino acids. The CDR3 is CASSSIPGQAYNEQFF. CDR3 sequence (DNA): TGTGCCAGCAGCTCCATCCCGGGACAGGCTTACAATGAGCAGTTCTTC.

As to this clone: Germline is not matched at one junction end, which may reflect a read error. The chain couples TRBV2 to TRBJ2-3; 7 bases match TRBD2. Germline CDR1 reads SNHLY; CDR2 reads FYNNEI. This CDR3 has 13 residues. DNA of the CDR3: TGTGCCAGCAGTGACGTTTTGGCGGGAGCTCGCTTTTTT. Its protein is CASSDVLAGARFF.

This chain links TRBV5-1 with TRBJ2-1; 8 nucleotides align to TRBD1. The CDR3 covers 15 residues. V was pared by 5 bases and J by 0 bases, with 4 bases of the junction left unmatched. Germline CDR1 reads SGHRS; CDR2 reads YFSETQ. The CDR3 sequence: CASRRQGISYNEQFF. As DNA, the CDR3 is TGCGCCAGCAGGCGACAGGGGATCTCCTACAATGAGCAGTTCTTC.

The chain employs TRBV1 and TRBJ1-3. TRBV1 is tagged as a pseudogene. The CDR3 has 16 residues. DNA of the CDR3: TGCACCAGCAGCCAAGGGCCCGAGCGATCTGGAAACACCATATATTTT. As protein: CTSSQGPERSGNTIYF.

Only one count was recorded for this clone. CDR3 nucleotide sequence: TGTGCCAGCAGCTTATGGGGCGGGGGGCCGATGGATACGCAGTATTTT. Translating it yields CASSLWGGGPMDTQYF. This rearrangement joins TRBV11-2 to TRBJ2-3, with TRBD2 matching 8 bases. V trimming: 2 bases; J trimming: 6 bases; junction bases outside the gene matches: 10. This CDR3 is 16 amino acids long. Germline V gene lookup returns CDR1 SGHAT and CDR2 FQNNGV.

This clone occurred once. Here the CDR3 reads CASSLSGGANEQFF. The CDR3 DNA follows: TGTGCCAGCAGTTTAAGCGGGGGGGCCAATGAGCAGTTCTTC. The rearrangement joins TRBV27 to TRBJ2-1; 10 bases agree with TRBD2. The CDR3 spans 14 residues. The germline V gene has CDR1 MNHEY and CDR2 SMNVEV (reference sequence). Trimming removed 2 bases from V and 6 bases from J; junction bases left unmatched: 1.

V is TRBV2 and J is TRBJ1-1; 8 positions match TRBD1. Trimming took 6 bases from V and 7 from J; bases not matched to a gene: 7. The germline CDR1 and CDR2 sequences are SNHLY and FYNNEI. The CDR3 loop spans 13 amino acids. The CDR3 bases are TGTGCCAGCAGCCCGGACAGGGCAAATGAAGCTTTCTTT. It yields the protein CASSPDRANEAFF.

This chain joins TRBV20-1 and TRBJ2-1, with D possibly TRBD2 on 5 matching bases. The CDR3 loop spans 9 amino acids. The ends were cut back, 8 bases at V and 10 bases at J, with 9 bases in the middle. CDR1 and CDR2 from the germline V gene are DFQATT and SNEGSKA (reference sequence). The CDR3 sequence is CSPQREQFF. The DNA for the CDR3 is TGCAGTCCCCAGCGGGAGCAGTTCTTC.

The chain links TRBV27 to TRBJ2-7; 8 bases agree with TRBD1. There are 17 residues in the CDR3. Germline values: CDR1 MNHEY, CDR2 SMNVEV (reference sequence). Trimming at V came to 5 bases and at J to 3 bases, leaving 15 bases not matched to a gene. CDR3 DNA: TGTGCCAGCAGTCCCCGACCACCACGGACAGGGAGCTACGAGCAGTACTTC. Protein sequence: CASSPRPPRTGSYEQYF.

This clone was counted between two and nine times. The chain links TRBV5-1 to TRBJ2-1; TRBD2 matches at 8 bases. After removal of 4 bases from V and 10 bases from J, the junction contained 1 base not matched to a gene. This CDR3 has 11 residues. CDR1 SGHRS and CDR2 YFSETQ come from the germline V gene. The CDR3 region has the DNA TGCGCCAGCAGCCCGGGGGGGGAGCAGTTCTTC. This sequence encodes CASSPGGEQFF.

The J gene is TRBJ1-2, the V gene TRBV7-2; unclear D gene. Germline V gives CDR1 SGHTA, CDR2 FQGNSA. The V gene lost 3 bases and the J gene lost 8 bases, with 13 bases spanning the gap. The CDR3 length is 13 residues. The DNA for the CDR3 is TGTGCCAGCAGCTTCTCAGCGTCTGTCGGCTACACCTTC. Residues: CASSFSASVGYTF.

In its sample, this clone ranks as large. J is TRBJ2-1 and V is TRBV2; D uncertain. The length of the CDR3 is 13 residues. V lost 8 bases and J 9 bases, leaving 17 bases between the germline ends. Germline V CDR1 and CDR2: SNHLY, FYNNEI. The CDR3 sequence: CASASLEFREQFF. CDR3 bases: TGTGCCAGCGCCTCCTTAGAGTTTCGTGAGCAGTTCTTC.

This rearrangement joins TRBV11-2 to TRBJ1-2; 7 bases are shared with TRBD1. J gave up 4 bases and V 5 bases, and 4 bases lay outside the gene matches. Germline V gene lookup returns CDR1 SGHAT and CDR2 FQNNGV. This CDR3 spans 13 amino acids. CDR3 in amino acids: CASSQQGIYGYTF. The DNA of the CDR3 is TGTGCCAGCAGCCAACAGGGGATCTATGGCTACACCTTC.

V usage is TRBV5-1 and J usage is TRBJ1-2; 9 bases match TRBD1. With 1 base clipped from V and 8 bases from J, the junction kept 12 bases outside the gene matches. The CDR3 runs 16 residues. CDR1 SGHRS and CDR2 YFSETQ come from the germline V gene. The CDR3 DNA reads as TGCGCCAGCAGCTTGATGACAGGGGGACCCGCTTTGGGCTACACCTTC. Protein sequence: CASSLMTGGPALGYTF.